This T cell receptor (beta chain) is drawn from a study of Graves' ophthalmopathy and Graves' hyperthyroidism. Whole-study findings and limits: Clonotypes were expanded in thyroid at above 0.001 frequency, and most also appeared in blood.

In this sample, this clonotype turned up many times. Its matching antigen is unknown. This CDR3 is built from 16 residues. V was clipped by 6 bases and J by 1 base, with 18 bases between them. Germline V gene sequence: CDR1 MDHEN, CDR2 SYDVKM. RNA transcripts provided the template for amplifying TCR beta CDR3 regions. The library came from an HTBI-primed first-round RT-PCR and a second-round multiplex PCR. TCRdb used MiXCR to reprocess the multiplex PCR reads, holding one entry per CDR3 protein. The sample carries about 480,000 distinct CDR3 sequences, approximately 15% recorded once. The source material was blood. The clonotype originates from a woman younger than 45 with Graves' ophthalmopathy. This chain connects TRBV28 to TRBJ1-1; unclear D gene. The CDR3 nucleotides read TGTGCCAGCAGCTTTGCCACTACCCGCAGGAACACTGAAGCTTTCTTT. As protein: CASSFATTRRNTEAFF.